This T cell receptor (beta chain) came from a study of cytomegalovirus exposure and HLA in healthy donors. Data came from immunoSEQ multiplex PCR; TCRdb stores just in-frame clones and leaves some out. In the table there are more than 120,000 clones, about 91% of which are singletons. This CDR3 is built from 15 residues. V shed 0 bases and J shed 2 bases, with 10 bases lying between them. CDR1 and CDR2 (germline): WNHNN, SYGVQD (reference sequence). General observations from the study: Among TCR beta chains, those listed as cytomegalovirus-associated numbered approximately 150. The classifier reportedly diagnosed cytomegalovirus status with high sensitivity and specificity. The dataset shows that most TCR sequences were rare, while some public TCRs occurred in many donors.

Regarding this clone: The antigen is unknown.

The TCR sequence derives from a man aged 18 to 35 in good health and CMV-seropositive. This chain uses TRBV10-1 with TRBJ1-2, with D perhaps matching TRBD1 (5 bases). Sequencing input: PBMCs. CDR3 bases: TGCGCCAGCAGTGAGTCCAGGACATCCAACTATGGCTACACCTTC. This encodes CASSESRTSNYGYTF.